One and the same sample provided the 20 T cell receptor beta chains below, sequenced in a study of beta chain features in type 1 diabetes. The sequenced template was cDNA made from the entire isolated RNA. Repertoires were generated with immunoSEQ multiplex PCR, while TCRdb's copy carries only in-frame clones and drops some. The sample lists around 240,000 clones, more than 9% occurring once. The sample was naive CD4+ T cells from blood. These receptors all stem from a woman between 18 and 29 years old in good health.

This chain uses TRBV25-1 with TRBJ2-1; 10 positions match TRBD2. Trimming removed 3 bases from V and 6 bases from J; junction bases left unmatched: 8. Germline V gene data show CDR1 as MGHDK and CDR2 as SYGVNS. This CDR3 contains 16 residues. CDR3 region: CASSDFSGRRSNEQFF. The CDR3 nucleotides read TGTGCCAGCAGTGACTTTAGCGGGAGGAGAAGCAATGAGCAGTTCTTC.

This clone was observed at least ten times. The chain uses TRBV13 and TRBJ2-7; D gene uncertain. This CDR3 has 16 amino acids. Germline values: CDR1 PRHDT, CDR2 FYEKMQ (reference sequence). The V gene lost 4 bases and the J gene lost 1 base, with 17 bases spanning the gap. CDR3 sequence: CASSSYRPEISYEQYF. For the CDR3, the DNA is TGTGCCAGCAGCTCTTACCGGCCGGAGATTTCCTACGAGCAGTACTTC.

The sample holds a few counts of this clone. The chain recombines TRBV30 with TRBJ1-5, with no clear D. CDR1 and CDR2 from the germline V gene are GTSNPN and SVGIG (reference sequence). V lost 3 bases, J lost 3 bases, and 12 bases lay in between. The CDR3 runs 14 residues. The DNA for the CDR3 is TGTGCCTGGAGCACTGGGAGTCACAATCAGCCCCAGCATTTT. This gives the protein CAWSTGSHNQPQHF.

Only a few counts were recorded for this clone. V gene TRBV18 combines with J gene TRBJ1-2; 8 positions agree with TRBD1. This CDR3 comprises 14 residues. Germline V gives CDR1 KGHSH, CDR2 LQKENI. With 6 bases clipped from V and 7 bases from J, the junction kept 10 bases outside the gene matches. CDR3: CASSPLDRDFGYTF. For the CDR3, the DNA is TGTGCCAGCTCGCCCCTGGACAGGGATTTTGGCTACACCTTC.

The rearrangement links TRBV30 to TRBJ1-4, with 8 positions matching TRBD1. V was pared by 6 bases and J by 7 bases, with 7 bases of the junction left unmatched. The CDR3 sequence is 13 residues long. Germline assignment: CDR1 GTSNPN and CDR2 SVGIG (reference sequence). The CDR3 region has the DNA TGTGCCTGCTATGGACAGGGCGGTGAAAAACTGTTTTTT. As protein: CACYGQGGEKLFF.

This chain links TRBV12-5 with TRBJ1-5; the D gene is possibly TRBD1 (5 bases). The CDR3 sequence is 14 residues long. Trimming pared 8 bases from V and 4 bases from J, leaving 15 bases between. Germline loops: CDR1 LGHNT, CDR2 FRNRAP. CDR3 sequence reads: CASTGLSVNQPQHF. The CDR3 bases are TGTGCTAGTACGGGACTCAGCGTTAATCAGCCCCAGCATTTT.

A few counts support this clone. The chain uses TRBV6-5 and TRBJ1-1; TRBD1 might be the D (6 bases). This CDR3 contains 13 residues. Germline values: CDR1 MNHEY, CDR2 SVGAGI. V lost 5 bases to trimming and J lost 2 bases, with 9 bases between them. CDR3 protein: CASSGQLNTEAFF. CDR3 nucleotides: TGTGCCAGCAGTGGACAGTTAAACACTGAAGCTTTCTTT.

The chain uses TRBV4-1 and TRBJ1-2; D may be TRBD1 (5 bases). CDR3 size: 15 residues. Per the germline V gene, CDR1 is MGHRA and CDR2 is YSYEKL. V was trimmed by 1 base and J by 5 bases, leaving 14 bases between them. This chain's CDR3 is CASSQGFPGEYGYTF. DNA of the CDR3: TGCGCCAGCAGCCAAGGGTTCCCGGGGGAGTATGGCTACACCTTC.

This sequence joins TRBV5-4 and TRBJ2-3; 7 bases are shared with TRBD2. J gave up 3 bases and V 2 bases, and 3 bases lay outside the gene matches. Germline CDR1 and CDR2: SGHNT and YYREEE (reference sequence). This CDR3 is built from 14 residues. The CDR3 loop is CASSFGGRTDTQYF. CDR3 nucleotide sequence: TGTGCCAGCAGCTTTGGCGGGAGAACAGATACGCAGTATTTT.

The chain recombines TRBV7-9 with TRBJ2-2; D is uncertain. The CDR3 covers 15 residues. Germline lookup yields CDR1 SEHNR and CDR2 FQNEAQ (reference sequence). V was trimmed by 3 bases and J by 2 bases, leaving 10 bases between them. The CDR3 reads CASSFPLTNTGELFF. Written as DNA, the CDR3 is TGTGCCAGCAGCTTTCCCCTGACAAACACCGGGGAGCTGTTTTTT.

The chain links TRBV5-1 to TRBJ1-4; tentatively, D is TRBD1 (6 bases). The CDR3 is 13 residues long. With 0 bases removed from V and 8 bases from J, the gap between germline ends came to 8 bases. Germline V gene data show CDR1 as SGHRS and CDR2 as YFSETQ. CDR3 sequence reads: CASSLDGTEKLFF. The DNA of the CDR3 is TGCGCCAGCAGCTTGGACGGGACAGAAAAACTGTTTTTT.

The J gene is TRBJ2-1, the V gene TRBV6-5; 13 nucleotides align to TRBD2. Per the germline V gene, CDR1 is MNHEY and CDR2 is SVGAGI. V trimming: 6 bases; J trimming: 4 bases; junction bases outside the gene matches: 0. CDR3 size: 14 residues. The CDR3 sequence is CASRTSGGYNEQFF. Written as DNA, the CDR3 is TGTGCCAGCAGGACTAGCGGGGGGTACAATGAGCAGTTCTTC.

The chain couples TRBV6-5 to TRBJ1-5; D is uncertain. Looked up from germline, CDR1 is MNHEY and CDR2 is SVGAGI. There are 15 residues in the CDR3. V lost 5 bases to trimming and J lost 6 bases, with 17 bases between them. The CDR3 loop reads CASSPHTGGSQPQHF. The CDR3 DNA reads TGTGCCAGCAGTCCCCACACGGGTGGGAGTCAGCCCCAGCATTTT.

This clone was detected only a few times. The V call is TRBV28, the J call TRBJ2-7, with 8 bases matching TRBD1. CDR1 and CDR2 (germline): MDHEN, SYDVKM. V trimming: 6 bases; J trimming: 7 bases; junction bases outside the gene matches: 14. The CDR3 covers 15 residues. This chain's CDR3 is CASRGGQGGSDEQYF. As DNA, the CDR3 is TGTGCCAGCAGGGGTGGACAGGGAGGTTCGGATGAGCAGTACTTC.

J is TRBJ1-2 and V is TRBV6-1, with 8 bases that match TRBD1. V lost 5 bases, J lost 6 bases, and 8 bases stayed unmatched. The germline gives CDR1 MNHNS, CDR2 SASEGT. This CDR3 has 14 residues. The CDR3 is CASSTRTGTNGYTF. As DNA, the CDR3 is TGTGCCAGCAGTACCCGGACAGGGACGAATGGCTACACCTTC.

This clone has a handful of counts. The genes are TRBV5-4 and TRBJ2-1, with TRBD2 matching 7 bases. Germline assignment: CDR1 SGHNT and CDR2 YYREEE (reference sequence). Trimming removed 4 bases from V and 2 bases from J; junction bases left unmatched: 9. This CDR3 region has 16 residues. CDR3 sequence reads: CASSGTSAHAYNEQFF. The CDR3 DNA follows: TGTGCCAGCAGCGGTACTAGCGCCCACGCCTACAATGAGCAGTTCTTC.

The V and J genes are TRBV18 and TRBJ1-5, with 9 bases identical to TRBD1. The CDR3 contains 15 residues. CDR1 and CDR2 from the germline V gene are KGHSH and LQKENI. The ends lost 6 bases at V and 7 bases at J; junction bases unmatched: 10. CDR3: CASSPGQGNFQPQHF. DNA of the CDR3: TGTGCCAGCTCGCCGGGACAGGGAAACTTCCAGCCCCAGCATTTT.

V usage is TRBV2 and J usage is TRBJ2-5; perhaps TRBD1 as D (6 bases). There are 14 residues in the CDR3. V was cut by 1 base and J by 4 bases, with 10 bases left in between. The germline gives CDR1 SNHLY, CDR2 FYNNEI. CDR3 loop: CASSEETGRETQYF. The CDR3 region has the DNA TGTGCCAGCAGTGAAGAGACAGGAAGAGAGACCCAGTACTTC.

The CDR3 spells CASSTLDPGELFF. The CDR3 DNA reads as TGTGCCAGCAGCACCCTAGATCCCGGGGAGCTGTTTTTT. The genes are TRBV5-6 and TRBJ2-2; no firm D call. The ends were cut back, 4 bases at V and 6 bases at J, with 10 bases in the middle. Germline values: CDR1 SGHDT, CDR2 YYEEEE. This CDR3 contains 13 residues.

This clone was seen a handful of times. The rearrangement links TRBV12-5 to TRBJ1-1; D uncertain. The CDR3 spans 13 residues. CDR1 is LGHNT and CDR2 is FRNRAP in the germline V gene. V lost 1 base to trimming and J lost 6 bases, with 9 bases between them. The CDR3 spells CASGLGHGSEAFF. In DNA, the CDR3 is TGTGCTAGTGGTTTGGGACACGGATCTGAAGCTTTCTTT.